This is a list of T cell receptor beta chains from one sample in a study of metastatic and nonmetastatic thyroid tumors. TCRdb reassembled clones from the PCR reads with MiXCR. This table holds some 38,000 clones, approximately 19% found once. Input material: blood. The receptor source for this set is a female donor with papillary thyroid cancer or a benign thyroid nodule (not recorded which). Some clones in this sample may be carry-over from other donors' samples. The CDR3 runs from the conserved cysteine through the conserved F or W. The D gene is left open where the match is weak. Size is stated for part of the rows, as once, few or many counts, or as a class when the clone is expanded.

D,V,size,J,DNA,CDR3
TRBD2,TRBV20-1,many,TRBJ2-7,TGCAGTGCTTTTAGAGCGGGGGAATCCTACGAGCAGTACTTC,CSAFRAGESYEQYF
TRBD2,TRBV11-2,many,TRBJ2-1,TGTGCCAGCAGCTTAGAGGAACTAGCGGGCTACAATGAGCAGTTCTTC,CASSLEELAGYNEQFF
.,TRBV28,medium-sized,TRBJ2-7,TGTGCCAGCAGTAACCAGGCCCTAACCTACGAGCAGTACTTC,CASSNQALTYEQYF
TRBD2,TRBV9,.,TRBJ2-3,TGTGCCAGCAGCGCAATAGCGGGAGGGCTGGATACGCAGTATTTT,CASSAIAGGLDTQYF
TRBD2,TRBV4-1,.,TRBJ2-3,TGCGCCAGCAGCCAAGGAACTAGCGGTGTCAAAGATACGCAGTATTTT,CASSQGTSGVKDTQYF
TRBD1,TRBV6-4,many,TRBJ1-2,TGTGCCAGCAGTCGCCCGGGACAGGGTTTTCTGTTCGGCTACACCTTC,CASSRPGQGFLFGYTF
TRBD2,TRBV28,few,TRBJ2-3,TGTGCCAGCAGTTCGGGGGGTGCCCACCCAGATACGAAGTATTTT,CASSSGGAHPDTKYF
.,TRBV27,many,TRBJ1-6,TGTGCCAGCAGTTTATCCACGGATACTACTTCACCCCTCCACTTT,CASSLSTDTTSPLHF
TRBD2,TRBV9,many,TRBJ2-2,TGTGCCAGCAGCCCCACCGGGACTAGGGGAATGGGGGAGCTGTTTTTT,CASSPTGTRGMGELFF
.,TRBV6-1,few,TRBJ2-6,TGTGCCAGCAGTGAAGAAGACTCTGGGGCCAACGTCCTGACTTTC,CASSEEDSGANVLTF
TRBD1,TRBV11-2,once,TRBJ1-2,TGTGCCAGCAGCTTATCCCGTGGGACAGGGAAAAACTATGGCTACACCTTC,CASSLSRGTGKNYGYTF
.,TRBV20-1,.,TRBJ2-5,TGCAGTGCTAGAGATGGGCGACTAGAGGAACAAGAGACCCAGTACTTC,CSARDGRLEEQETQYF
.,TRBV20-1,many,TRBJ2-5,TGCAGTGCTAGAGTTCGGGGGAGAGAGACCCAGTACTTC,CSARVRGRETQYF
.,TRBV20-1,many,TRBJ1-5,TGCAGTGCTAAGACGGATTATAGCAATCAGCCCCAGCATTTT,CSAKTDYSNQPQHF
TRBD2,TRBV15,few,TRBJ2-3,TGTGCCACCAGCAGAGATACCCTAGCGGAGGCCCAAACAGATACGCAGTATTTT,CATSRDTLAEAQTDTQYF
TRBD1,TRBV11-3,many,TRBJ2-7,TGTGCCAGCAGCTTACGACAGGGCTCCTACGAGCAGTACTTC,CASSLRQGSYEQYF
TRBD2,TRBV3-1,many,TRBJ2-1,TGTGCCAGCAGTGGACTAGCGAGCAATGAGCAGTTCTTC,CASSGLASNEQFF
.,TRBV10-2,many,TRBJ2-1,TGCGCCACTTCAGGGTCTCCATACAATGAGCAGTTCTTC,CATSGSPYNEQFF
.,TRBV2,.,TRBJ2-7,TGTGCCAGCAGGGCCAACGAGCAGTACTTC,CASRANEQYF
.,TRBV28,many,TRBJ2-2,TGTGCCAGCATATCTCCCTGGGCAGGGAACACCGGGGAGCTGTTTTTT,CASISPWAGNTGELFF
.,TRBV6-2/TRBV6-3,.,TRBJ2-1,TGTGCCAGCAGCCCTAGCGCCGAAGGTGGCAATGAGCAGTTCTTC,CASSPSAEGGNEQFF
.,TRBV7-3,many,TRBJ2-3,TGTGCCAGCAGCTCCAGCCGCACAGATACGCAGTATTTT,CASSSSRTDTQYF
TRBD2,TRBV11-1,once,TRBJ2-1,TGTGCCAGCAGCTTAGGGAGACTAGCGGGGGGGCACAATGAGCAGTTCTTC,CASSLGRLAGGHNEQFF
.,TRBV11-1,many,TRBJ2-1,TGTGCCAGCAGCTTACATGGCGCCAATGAGCAGTTCTTC,CASSLHGANEQFF
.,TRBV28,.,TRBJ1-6,TGTGCCAGCAGTACAGGACCAGGGAATAATTCACCCCTCCACTTT,CASSTGPGNNSPLHF
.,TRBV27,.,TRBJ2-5,TGTGCCATCAGTTCGCGTGGAGGGGGGCAAGAGACCCAATACTTC,CAISSRGGGQETQYF